This T cell receptor beta chain was captured in a study of metastatic and nonmetastatic thyroid tumors. About the study: Patients with malignant and benign thyroid disease provided blood and tumor or nodule tissue, whose repertoires were compared.

Per the germline V gene, CDR1 is DFQATT and CDR2 is SNEGSKA (reference sequence). The V and J ends lost 6 bases and 7 bases respectively, with 13 bases between them. CDR3 length equals 11 residues. Thyroid surgery had not been preceded by any treatment in any patient. TCRdb reanalyzed the PCR reads with MiXCR. Found here are approximately 50,000 clones, roughly 22% of them singletons; the top ten hold approximately 4%. The count of this clone is one. The specimen sequenced was blood. The source is a female donor with papillary thyroid cancer or a benign thyroid nodule (not recorded which). Some clones in this sample may be carry-over from other donors' samples. The V gene is TRBV20-1, the J gene TRBJ2-7; D is perhaps TRBD2 (5 bases). The CDR3 loop is CSALREGEQYF. The DNA for the CDR3 is TGCAGTGCCCTCCGGGAAGGTGAGCAGTACTTC.